A single sample is the source of the 18 T cell receptor beta chains below, sequenced in a study of OX40 agonist ivuxolimab in advanced cancers. The repertoire was sequenced with immunoSEQ multiplex PCR; TCRdb's copy has only in-frame clones and lacks some. The sample comprises about 62,000 clones, around 88% of which are singletons, and roughly 0.77% rests with the top ten. This specimen consisted of CD4+ or CD8+ T cells sorted from blood, obtained in a trial of the OX40 agonist ivuxolimab. The receptors shown here come from an adult with an advanced solid tumor such as melanoma, head and neck, liver or kidney cancer.

V usage is TRBV6-5 and J usage is TRBJ2-7; D is possibly TRBD1 (5 bases). The germline V and J ends were trimmed by 0 bases and 3 bases, with 9 bases remaining between them. The CDR3 extends over 14 amino acids. CDR1 is MNHEY, CDR2 SVGAGI, per germline. CDR3 loop: CASSYSDTYYEQYF. The CDR3 DNA is TGTGCCAGCAGTTACTCGGACACCTACTACGAGCAGTACTTC.

This clone was seen only once. The gene calls are TRBV27 and TRBJ2-1, with 13 bases that match TRBD2. The V gene's germline CDR1 is MNHEY and CDR2 SMNVEV (reference sequence). V shed 7 bases and J 0 bases; nucleotides not matched to a gene: 12. The CDR3 runs 19 residues. As DNA, the CDR3 is TGTGCCAGCACCCGCTGGACTAGCGGGGGCCAGAGCTCCTACAATGAGCAGTTCTTC. It yields the protein CASTRWTSGGQSSYNEQFF.

The chain couples TRBV2 to TRBJ1-1; a weak D match, TRBD1 (5 bases). With 4 bases removed from V and 7 bases from J, the gap between germline ends came to 7 bases. Germline loops: CDR1 SNHLY, CDR2 FYNNEI. The CDR3 extends over 11 amino acids. CDR3 loop: CASSGDSEAFF. As DNA, the CDR3 is TGTGCCAGCAGTGGAGACAGTGAAGCTTTCTTT.

This chain links TRBV10-3 with TRBJ1-1, with D perhaps TRBD1 (5 bases). V was shortened by 0 bases and J by 4 bases, with 15 bases between the two germline ends. Germline V gives CDR1 ENHRY, CDR2 SYGVKD. The CDR3 runs 16 residues. CDR3 residues: CAISESGAGLITEAFF. CDR3 sequence (DNA): TGTGCCATCAGTGAGTCCGGGGCAGGGTTGATCACTGAAGCTTTCTTT.

This clone turned up a few times. The CDR3 region has the DNA TGTGCCAGCAGCTTAGCGCGCAGGGGCCTCTCTAACACCGGGGAGCTGTTTTTT. The encoded protein is CASSLARRGLSNTGELFF. The chain has TRBV7-8 and TRBJ2-2; D is perhaps TRBD1 (6 bases). V lost 0 bases to trimming and J lost 2 bases, with 16 bases between them. The CDR3 loop spans 18 amino acids. Germline CDR1 and CDR2: SGHVS and FQNEAQ.

V gene TRBV18 combines with J gene TRBJ1-3; the D is unclear. CDR1 and CDR2 from the germline V gene are KGHSH and LQKENI. CDR3 length equals 17 residues. Trimming took off 0 bases at V and 0 bases at J, with 12 bases between the two ends. In DNA, the CDR3 is TGTGCCAGCTCACCACCAGGCAGGCAGAGCTCTGGAAACACCATATATTTT. Its protein is CASSPPGRQSSGNTIYF.

V usage is TRBV6-6 and J usage is TRBJ1-3, with D unresolved. The CDR3 runs to 12 residues. V shed 7 bases and J shed 0 bases, with 4 bases lying between them. Germline CDR1 and CDR2: MNHNY and SVGAGI (reference sequence). CDR3 in amino acids: CASTNSGNTIYF. CDR3 bases: TGTGCCAGCACTAACTCTGGAAACACCATATATTTT.

A few counts support this clone. This chain joins TRBV9 and TRBJ2-1; 10 bases map to TRBD2. Germline CDR1 is SGDLS and CDR2 is YYNGEE. CDR3 size: 15 residues. Trimming cost V 5 bases and J 6 bases; bases outside gene matches: 8. CDR3 loop: CASSLTSGAVNEQFF. The CDR3 DNA is TGTGCCAGCAGTCTTACTAGCGGGGCTGTCAATGAGCAGTTCTTC.

This chain links TRBV11-2 with TRBJ2-7; D call uncertain. Trimming removed 0 bases at V and 3 bases at J, with 9 bases between. CDR1 is SGHAT and CDR2 is FQNNGV in the germline V gene. CDR3 size: 14 residues. Here the CDR3 reads CASSLEGWIYEQYF. The CDR3 region has the DNA TGTGCCAGCAGCTTAGAGGGATGGATCTACGAGCAGTACTTC.

The chain joins TRBV6-5 to TRBJ1-1; the D gene is possibly TRBD1 (5 bases). This CDR3 has 14 residues. Germline CDR1 MNHEY, CDR2 SVGAGI. Trimming took 7 bases from V and 0 from J, leaving 12 bases between them. The CDR3 loop reads CASNPGTVNTEAFF. CDR3 DNA: TGTGCCAGCAATCCAGGGACCGTGAACACTGAAGCTTTCTTT.

DNA of the CDR3: TGTGCCAGCAGCCCTGCGCGGATGAACACTGAAGCTTTCTTT. Its protein is CASSPARMNTEAFF. The rearrangement links TRBV5-4 to TRBJ1-1; D remains ambiguous. CDR3 length: 14 amino acids. V shed 4 bases and J shed 0 bases, with 10 bases lying between them. Germline V CDR1 and CDR2: SGHNT, YYREEE (reference sequence).

V usage is TRBV18 and J usage is TRBJ2-2; D is perhaps TRBD2 (5 bases). Deletions cut 10 bases from V and 4 bases from J, with 16 bases between. CDR3 size: 14 residues. Looked up from germline, CDR1 is KGHSH and CDR2 is LQKENI. CDR3 in amino acids: CANTGSEGTGELFF. Here the CDR3 DNA reads TGTGCCAACACCGGTAGCGAGGGCACCGGGGAGCTGTTTTTT.

The chain is built from TRBV11-2 and TRBJ1-4; TRBD1 is a possible D gene (5 bases). CDR3 length: 15 residues. Trimming shortened V by 4 bases and J by 8 bases, and 17 bases separated the two germline ends. Germline V CDR1 and CDR2: SGHAT, FQNNGV. For the CDR3, the DNA is TGTGCCAGCAGCTCGTCGAGGGGTTCACAGGAAAAACTGTTTTTT. It translates to CASSSSRGSQEKLFF.

This rearrangement joins TRBV7-3 to TRBJ2-7; 9 nucleotides match TRBD2. Germline V gives CDR1 SGHTA, CDR2 FQGTGA. With V trimmed by 4 bases and J by 2 bases, 6 bases remained unmatched. The CDR3 runs 15 residues. CDR3 in amino acids: CASSSGLAPTYEQYF. CDR3 in DNA: TGTGCCAGCAGCTCCGGACTAGCGCCGACCTACGAGCAGTACTTC.

This chain links TRBV11-2 with TRBJ2-4; 10 nucleotides match TRBD1. This CDR3 contains 16 residues. Trimming removed 3 bases from V and 2 bases from J; junction bases left unmatched: 4. CDR1 and CDR2 (germline): SGHAT, FQNNGV. The CDR3 loop is CASSFGQGGTKNIQYF. Written as DNA, the CDR3 is TGTGCCAGCAGCTTCGGACAGGGGGGGACCAAAAACATTCAGTACTTC.

The V gene is TRBV7-2, the J gene TRBJ1-1, with D possibly TRBD1 on 6 matching bases. Germline CDR1 SGHTA, CDR2 FQGNSA. CDR3 size: 16 residues. V was pared by 7 bases and J by 4 bases, with 22 bases between. CDR3 sequence reads: CASKPLPAGGLTEAFF. CDR3 in DNA: TGTGCCAGCAAACCTCTCCCGGCGGGGGGCCTCACTGAAGCTTTCTTT. Filled out from reference TRBV7-2 and TRBJ1-1, the complete variable domain reads GAGVSQSPSNKVTEKGKDVELRCDPISGHTALYWYRQSLGQGLEFLIYFQGNSAPDKSGLPSDRFSAERTGGSVSTLTIQRTQQEDSAVYLCASKPLPAGGLTEAFFGQGTRLTVV.

The chain recombines TRBV7-2 with TRBJ2-5, with D uncertain. The CDR3 spans 13 residues. Germline lookup yields CDR1 SGHTA and CDR2 FQGNSA. The germline V and J ends were trimmed by 5 bases and 12 bases, with 19 bases remaining between them. CDR3 sequence: CASSTYRTAWEYF. The CDR3 DNA reads TGTGCCAGCAGCACCTACCGGACGGCCTGGGAGTACTTC.

The rearrangement joins TRBV19 to TRBJ1-5; D may be TRBD1 (6 bases). V was shortened by 7 bases and J by 2 bases, with 6 bases between the two germline ends. From germline, CDR1 is LNHDA and CDR2 SQIVND (reference sequence). This CDR3 has 12 residues. DNA of the CDR3: TGTGCCAGTAACAGGGGCAATCAGCCCCAGCATTTT. Protein: CASNRGNQPQHF.